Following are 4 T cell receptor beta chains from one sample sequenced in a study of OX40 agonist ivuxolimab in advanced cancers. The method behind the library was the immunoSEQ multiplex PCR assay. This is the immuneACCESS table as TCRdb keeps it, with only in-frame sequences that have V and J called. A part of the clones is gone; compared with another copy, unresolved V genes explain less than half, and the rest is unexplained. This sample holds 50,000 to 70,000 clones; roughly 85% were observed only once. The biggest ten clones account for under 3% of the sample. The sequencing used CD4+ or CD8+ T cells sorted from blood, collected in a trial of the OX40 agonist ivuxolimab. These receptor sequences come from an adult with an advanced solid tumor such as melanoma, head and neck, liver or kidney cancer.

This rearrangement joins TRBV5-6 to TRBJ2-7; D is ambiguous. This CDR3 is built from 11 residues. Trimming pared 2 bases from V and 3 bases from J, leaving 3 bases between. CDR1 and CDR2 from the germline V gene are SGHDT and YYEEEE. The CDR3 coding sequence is TGTGCCAGCAGCTTAGGCTACGAGCAGTACTTC. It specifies CASSLGYEQYF.

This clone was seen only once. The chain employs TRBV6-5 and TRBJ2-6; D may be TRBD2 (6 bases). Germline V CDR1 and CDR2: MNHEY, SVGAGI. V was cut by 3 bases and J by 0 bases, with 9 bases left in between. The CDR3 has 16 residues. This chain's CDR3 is CASSYHGGSGANVLTF. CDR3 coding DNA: TGTGCCAGCAGTTATCACGGGGGCTCTGGGGCCAACGTCCTGACTTTC.

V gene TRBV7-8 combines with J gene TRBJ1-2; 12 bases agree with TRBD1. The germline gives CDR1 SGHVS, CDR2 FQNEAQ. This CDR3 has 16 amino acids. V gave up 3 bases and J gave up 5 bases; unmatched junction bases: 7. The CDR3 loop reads CASSFLPGQGAYGYTF. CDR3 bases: TGTGCCAGCAGCTTTCTTCCGGGACAGGGGGCTTATGGCTACACCTTC.

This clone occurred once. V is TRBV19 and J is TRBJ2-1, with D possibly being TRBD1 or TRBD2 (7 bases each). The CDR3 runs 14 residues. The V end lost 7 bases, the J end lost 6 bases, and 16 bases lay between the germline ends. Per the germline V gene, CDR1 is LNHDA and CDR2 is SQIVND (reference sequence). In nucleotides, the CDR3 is TGTGCCAGTACCCCAGGGGGGGGAAGCAATGAGCAGTTCTTC. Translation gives CASTPGGGSNEQFF.